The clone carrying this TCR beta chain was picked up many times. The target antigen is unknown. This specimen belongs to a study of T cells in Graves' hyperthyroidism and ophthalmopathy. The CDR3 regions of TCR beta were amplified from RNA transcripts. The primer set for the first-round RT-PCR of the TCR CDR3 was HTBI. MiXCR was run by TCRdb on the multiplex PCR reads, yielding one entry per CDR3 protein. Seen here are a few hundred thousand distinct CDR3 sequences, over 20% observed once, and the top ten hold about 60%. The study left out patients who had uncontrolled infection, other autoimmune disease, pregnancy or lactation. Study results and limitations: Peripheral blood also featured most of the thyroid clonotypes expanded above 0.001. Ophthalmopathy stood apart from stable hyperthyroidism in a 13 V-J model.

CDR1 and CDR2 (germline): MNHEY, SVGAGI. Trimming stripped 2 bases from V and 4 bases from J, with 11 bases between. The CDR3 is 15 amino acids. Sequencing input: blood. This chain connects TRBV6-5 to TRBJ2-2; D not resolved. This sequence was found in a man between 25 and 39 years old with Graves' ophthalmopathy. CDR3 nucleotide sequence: TGTGCCAGCAGTTACATCCAGTCGGGCACCGGGGAGCTGTTTTTT. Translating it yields CASSYIQSGTGELFF.